This T cell receptor (beta chain) was retrieved from a study of blood T cell repertoires in COVID-19 (dated by TCRdb to 2020 to 2021). Background for the entire study: The collaborator samples originated in the United States, Italy and Spain and spanned the acute and convalescent phases of COVID-19. The material from the prospective study consisted of cDNA or gDNA derived from T cells, B-cell-depleted T cells, or PBMCs. Deeply sampled blood TCRbeta repertoires from subjects exposed to, actively infected with, or recovered from COVID-19 were included in the dataset. A freely available public database, intended as a resource for researchers studying the immune response to SARS-CoV-2, is where the repertoires were released. Samples were obtained from the ongoing ImmuneRACE study (first 160 participants) and from roughly 1,300 subjects provided by 6 global collaborators. A de-identified subject ID, COVID-19 status, age in years and sex were almost always included in the sample metadata. Where available, HLA class I and class II types were taken from metadata supplied by the sample provider and were not determined by assay-based typing.

General findings and caveats noted by the study authors: Clinical and demographic metadata were provided uncurated, with the amount varying by source and participant.

In the germline V gene (reference sequence), CDR1 corresponds to PRHDT and CDR2 to FYEKMQ. The germline V and J ends show losses of 4 bases and 8 bases respectively, and no gene match explains 10 bases of the junction. The CDR3 starts with the cysteine, ends with the phenylalanine, and has 16 residues. CDR3 DNA only is kept here, 48 bases in frame from base 1. Enrolling through a virtual design, the prospective study's participants ranged in age from roughly 18 to 90 years and lived across more than 20 United States geographic areas. In the prospective study, cohorts were assigned on the basis of participant-reported clinical history obtained from a screening survey and a study questionnaire. Mobile phlebotomists in the prospective study collected whole blood, serum and a nasopharyngeal or oropharyngeal swab from every participant. Participants in the prospective study had the option to provide additional blood draws and questionnaires over a 2-month period. Before DNA extraction, blood samples from the prospective study were shipped at room temperature or frozen.

TCRbeta CDR3 regions were amplified from genomic DNA using the immunoSEQ Assay, a bias-controlled multiplex PCR. The published analysis was carried out like this. The number of nucleated cells in each sample was estimated by amplification of reference gene primers within the assay. Sequence reads were collapsed and filtered to measure the absolute abundance of every unique TCRbeta CDR3 rearrangement. For each sample, productive Simpson clonality was calculated by taking the square root of Simpson's diversity index across productive rearrangements. TCRdb stores this immuneACCESS table with in-frame sequences only. Part of the clones is absent; in the studies checked, under half of the shortfall reflects unresolved V genes, and no reason is known for the rest. That table is the source of V, J and clone size, and D and trimming were worked out from the DNA. The sample yields 350,000 to 550,000 clones; roughly 85% were counted once. The ten largest clonotypes hold around 1.8% of the sample.

Turning to this clone: This receptor's antigen is unknown. Base qualities were left out, and no much larger clone turns up one base away.

The rearrangement combines TRBV13 with TRBJ2-1, and TRBD2 matches 11 of the central bases. Sequences were obtained from PBMCs or T cells enriched from blood (not recorded which). This sequence originates from a woman between 18 and 29 years old with acute COVID-19. The CDR3 protein sequence reads: CASSSFIAGGPDEQFF. In nucleotide form, the sequence is TGTGCCAGCAGCTCCTTCATAGCGGGAGGGCCTGATGAGCAGTTCTTC.